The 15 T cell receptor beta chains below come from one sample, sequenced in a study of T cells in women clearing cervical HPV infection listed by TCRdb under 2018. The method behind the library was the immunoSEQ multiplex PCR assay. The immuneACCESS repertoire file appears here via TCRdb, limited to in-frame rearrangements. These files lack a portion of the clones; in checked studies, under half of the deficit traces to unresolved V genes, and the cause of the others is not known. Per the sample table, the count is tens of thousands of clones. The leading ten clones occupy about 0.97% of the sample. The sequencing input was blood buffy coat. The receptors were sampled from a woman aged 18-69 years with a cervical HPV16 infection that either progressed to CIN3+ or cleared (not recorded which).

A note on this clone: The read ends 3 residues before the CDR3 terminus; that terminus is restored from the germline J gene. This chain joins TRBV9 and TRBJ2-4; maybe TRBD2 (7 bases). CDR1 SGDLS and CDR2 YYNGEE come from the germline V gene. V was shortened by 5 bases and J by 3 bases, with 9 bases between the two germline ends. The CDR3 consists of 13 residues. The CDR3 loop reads CASSRGGKNIQYF. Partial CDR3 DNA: TGTGCCAGCAGTAGGGGGGGCAAAAACATT.

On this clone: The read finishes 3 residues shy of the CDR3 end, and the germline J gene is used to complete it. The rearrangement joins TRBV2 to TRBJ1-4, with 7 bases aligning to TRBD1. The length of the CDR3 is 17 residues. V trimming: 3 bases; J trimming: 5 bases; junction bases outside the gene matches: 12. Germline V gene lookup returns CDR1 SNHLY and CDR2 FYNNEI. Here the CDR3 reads CASSEGGTVFLNEKLFF. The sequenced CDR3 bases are TGTGCCAGCAGTGAGGGCGGGACAGTCTTCTTAAATGAAAAA.

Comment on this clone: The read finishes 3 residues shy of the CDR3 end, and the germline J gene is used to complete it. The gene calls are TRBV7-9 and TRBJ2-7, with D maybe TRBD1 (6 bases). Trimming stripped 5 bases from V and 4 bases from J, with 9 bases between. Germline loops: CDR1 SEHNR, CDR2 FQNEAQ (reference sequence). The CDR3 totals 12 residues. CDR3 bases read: TGTGCCAGCAGCCCAGGGGCATACGAG. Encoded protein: CASSPGAYE. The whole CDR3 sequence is CASSPGAYEQYF.

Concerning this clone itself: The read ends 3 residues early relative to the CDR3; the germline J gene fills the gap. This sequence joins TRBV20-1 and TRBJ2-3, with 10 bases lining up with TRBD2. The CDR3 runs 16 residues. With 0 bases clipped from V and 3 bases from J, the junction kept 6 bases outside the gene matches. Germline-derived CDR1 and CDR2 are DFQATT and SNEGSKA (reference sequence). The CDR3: CSARDPSGGVTDTQYF. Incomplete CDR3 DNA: TGCAGTGCTAGAGATCCTAGCGGGGGAGTTACAGATACG.

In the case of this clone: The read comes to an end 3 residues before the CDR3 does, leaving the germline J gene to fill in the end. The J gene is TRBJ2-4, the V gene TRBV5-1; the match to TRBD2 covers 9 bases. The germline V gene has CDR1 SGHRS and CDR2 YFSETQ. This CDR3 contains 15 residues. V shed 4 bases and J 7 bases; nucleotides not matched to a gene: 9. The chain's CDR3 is CASSTSSGVSNIQYF. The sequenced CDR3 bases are TGCGCCAGCAGCACCTCTAGCGGGGTGTCGAACATT. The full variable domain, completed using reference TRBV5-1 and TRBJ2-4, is KAGVTQTPRYLIKTRGQQVTLSCSPISGHRSVSWYQQTPGQGLQFLFEYFSETQRNKGNFPGRFSGRQFSNSRSEMNVSTLELGDSALYLCASSTSSGVSNIQYFGAGTRLSVL.

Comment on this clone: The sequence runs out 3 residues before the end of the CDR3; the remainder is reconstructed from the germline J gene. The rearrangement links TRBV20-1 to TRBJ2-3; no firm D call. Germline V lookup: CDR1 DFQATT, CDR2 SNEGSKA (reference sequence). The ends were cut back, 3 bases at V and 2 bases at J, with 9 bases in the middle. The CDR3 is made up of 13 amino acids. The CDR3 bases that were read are TGCAGTGCTAGGAACACCCACACAGATACG. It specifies CSARNTHTDT. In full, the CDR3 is CSARNTHTDTQYF.

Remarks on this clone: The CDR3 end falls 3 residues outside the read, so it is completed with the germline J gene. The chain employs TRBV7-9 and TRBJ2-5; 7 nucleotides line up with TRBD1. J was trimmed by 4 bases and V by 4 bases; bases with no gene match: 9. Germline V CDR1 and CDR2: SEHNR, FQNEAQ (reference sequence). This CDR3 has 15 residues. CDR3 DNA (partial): TGTGCCAGCAGCTCCCAGGGACAGTTAGGAGAGACC. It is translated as CASSSQGQLGET. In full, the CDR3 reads CASSSQGQLGETQYF.

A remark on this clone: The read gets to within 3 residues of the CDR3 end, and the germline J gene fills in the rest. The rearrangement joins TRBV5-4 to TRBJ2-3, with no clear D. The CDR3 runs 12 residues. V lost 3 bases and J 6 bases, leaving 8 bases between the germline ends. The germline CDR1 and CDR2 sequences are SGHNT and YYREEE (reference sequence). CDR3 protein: CASSSGLDTQYF. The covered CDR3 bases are TGTGCCAGCAGCTCAGGTCTGGATACG. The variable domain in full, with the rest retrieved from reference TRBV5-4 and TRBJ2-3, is ETGVTQSPTHLIKTRGQQVTLRCSSQSGHNTVSWYQQALGQGPQFIFQYYREEENGRGNFPPRFSGLQFPNYSSELNVNALELDDSALYLCASSSGLDTQYFGPGTRLTVL.

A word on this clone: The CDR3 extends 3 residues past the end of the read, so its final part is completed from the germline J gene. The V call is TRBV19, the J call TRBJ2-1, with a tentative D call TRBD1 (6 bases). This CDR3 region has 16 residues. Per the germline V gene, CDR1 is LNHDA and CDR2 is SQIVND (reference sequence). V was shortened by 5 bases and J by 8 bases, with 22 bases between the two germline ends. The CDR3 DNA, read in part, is TGTGCCAGTAGTCTTGGCGCAGGGGCTAAGGGCGATGAG. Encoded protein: CASSLGAGAKGDE. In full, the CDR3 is CASSLGAGAKGDEQFF.

The CDR3 loop reads CASSLSGAGANVLTF. The CDR3 DNA, read in part, is TGTGCCAGCAGCTTGTCGGGGGCTGGGGCCAACGTC. The J gene is TRBJ2-6, the V gene TRBV5-6; weak D call: TRBD2 (6 bases). The read terminates 3 residues before the CDR3 end, so the remaining end is supplied by the germline J gene. The V end lost 1 base, the J end lost 2 bases, and 7 bases lay between the germline ends. Germline loops: CDR1 SGHDT, CDR2 YYEEEE. The CDR3 extends over 15 amino acids.

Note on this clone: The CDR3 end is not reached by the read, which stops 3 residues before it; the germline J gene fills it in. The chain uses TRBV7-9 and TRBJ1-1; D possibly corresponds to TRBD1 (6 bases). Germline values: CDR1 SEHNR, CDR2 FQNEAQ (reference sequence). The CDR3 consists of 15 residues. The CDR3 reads CASSLIGGAEETAFF. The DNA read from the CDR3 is TGTGCCAGCAGCTTAATAGGGGGGGCCGAAGAGACA.

The DNA read from the CDR3 is TGCAGTGCTATTCCGGGACAGCGCAATCAGCCC. It yields the protein CSAIPGQRNQP. The whole CDR3 region reads CSAIPGQRNQPQHF. V usage is TRBV20-1 and J usage is TRBJ1-5; 7 bases are shared with TRBD1. The read comes to an end 3 residues before the CDR3 does, leaving the germline J gene to fill in the end. V lost 4 bases to trimming and J lost 2 bases; unmatched junction nucleotides: 5. Germline lookup yields CDR1 DFQATT and CDR2 SNEGSKA (reference sequence). The CDR3 contains 14 residues.

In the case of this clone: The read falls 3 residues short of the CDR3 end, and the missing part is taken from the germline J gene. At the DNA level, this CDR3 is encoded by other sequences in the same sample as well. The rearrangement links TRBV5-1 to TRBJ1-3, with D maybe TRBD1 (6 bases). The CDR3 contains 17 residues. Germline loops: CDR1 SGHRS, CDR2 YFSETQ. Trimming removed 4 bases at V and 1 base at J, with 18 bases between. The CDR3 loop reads CASSASPRGLSGNTIYF. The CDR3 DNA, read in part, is TGCGCCAGCAGCGCGAGCCCGAGGGGGTTATCTGGAAACACC. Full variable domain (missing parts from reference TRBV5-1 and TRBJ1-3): KAGVTQTPRYLIKTRGQQVTLSCSPISGHRSVSWYQQTPGQGLQFLFEYFSETQRNKGNFPGRFSGRQFSNSRSEMNVSTLELGDSALYLCASSASPRGLSGNTIYFGEGSWLTVV.

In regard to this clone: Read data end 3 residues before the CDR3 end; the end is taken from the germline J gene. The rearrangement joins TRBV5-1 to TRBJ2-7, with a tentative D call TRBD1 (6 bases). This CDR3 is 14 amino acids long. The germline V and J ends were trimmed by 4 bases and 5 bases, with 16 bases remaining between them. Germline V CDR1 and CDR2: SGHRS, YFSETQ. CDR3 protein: CASSNPDRINEQYF. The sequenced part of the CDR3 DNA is TGCGCCAGCAGCAACCCTGACAGGATCAACGAG.

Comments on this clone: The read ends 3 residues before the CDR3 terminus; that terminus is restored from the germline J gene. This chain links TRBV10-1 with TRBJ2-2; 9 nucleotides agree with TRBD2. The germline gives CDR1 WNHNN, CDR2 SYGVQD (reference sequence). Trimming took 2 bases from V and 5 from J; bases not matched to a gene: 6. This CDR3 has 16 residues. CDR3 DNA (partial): TGCGCCAGCAGTGAGCAGCGGGGGGCGCGGACCGGGGAG. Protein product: CASSEQRGARTGE. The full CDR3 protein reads CASSEQRGARTGELFF.